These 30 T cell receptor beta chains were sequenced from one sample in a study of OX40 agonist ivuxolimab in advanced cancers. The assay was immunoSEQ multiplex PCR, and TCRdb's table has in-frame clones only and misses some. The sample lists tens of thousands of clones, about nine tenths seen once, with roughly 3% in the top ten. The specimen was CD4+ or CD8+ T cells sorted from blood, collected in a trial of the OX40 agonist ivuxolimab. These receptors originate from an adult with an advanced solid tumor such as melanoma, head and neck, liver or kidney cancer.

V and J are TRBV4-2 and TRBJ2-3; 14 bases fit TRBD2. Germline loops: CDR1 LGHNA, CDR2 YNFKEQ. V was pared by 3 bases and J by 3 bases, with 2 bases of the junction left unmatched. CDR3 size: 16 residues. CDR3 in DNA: TGTGCCAGCAGCCAGGGGACTAGCGGGAGAACAGATACGCAGTATTTT. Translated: CASSQGTSGRTDTQYF.

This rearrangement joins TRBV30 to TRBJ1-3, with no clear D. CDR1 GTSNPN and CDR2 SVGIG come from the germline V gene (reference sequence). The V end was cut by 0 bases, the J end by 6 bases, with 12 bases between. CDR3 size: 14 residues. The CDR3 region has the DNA TGTGCCTGGAGTGTATCTGGAGTGACAAACACCATATATTTT. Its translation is CAWSVSGVTNTIYF.

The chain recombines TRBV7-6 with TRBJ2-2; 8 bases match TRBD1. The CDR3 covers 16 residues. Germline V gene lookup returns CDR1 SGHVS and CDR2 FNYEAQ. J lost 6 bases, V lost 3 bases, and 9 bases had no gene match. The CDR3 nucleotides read TGTGCCAGCAGCTTGGGGCAGGGGGCGGCTTCCGGGGAGCTGTTTTTT. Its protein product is CASSLGQGAASGELFF.

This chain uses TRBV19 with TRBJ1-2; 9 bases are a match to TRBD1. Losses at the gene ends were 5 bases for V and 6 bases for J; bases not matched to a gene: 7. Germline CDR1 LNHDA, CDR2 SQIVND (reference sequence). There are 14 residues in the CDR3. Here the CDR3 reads CASSPGQGVDGYTF. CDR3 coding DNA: TGTGCCAGTAGTCCGGGACAGGGTGTAGATGGCTACACCTTC.

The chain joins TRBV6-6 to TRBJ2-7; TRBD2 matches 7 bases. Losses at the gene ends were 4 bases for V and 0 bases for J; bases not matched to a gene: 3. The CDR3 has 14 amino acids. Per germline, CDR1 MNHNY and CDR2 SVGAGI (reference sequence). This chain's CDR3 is CASSSPGGSYEQYF. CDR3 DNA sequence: TGTGCCAGCAGTTCCCCGGGGGGCTCCTACGAGCAGTACTTC.

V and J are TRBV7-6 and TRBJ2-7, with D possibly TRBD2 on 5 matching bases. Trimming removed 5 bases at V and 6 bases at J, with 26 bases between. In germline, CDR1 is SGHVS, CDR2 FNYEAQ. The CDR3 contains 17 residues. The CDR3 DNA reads TGTGCCAGCAGCCCCCTAGGAGGTCTCGGTCTAGGCTCCGAGCAGTACTTC. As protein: CASSPLGGLGLGSEQYF.

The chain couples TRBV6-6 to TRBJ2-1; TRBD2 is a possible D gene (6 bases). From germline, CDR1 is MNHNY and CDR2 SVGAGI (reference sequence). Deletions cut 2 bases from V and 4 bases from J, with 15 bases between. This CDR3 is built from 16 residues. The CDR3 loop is CASSYEGLVPYNEQFF. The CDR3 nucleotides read TGTGCCAGCAGTTACGAGGGACTTGTCCCTTACAATGAGCAGTTCTTC.

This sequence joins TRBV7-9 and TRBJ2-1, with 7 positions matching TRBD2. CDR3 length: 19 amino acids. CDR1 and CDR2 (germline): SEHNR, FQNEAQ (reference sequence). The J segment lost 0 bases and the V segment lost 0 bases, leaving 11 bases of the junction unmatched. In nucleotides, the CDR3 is TGTGCCAGCAGCTTAGCGTTCGGGCTAGCGGAAGCCTCCTACAATGAGCAGTTCTTC. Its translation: CASSLAFGLAEASYNEQFF.

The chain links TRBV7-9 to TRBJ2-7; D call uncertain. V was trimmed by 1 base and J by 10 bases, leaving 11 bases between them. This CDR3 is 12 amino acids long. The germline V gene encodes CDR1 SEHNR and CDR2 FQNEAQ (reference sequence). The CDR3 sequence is CASSLEDRAQYF. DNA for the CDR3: TGTGCCAGCAGCTTAGAGGATAGGGCACAGTACTTC.

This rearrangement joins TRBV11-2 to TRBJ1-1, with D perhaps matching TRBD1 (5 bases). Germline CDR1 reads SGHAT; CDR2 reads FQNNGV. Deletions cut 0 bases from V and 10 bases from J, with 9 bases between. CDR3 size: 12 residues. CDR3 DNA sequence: TGTGCCAGCAGCTTAGAAAAGGGGCCAGCTTTCTTT. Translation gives CASSLEKGPAFF.

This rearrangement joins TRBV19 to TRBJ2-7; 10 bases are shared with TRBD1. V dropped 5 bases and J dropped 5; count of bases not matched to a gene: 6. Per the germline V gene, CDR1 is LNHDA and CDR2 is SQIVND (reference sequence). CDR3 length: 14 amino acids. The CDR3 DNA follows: TGTGCCAGTAGTCCCCGACAGGGGGCTGACGAGCAGTACTTC. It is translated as CASSPRQGADEQYF. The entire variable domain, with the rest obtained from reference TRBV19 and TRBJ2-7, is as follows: DGGITQSPKYLFRKEGQNVTLSCEQNLNHDAMYWYRQDPGQGLRLIYYSQIVNDFQKGDIAEGYSVSREKKESFPLTVTSAQKNPTAFYLCASSPRQGADEQYFGPGTRLTVT.

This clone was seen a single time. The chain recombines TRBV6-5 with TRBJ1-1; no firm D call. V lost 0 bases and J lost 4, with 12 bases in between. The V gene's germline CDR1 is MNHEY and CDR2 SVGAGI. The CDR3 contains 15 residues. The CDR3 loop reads CASSYSRLGLTEAFF. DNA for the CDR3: TGTGCCAGCAGTTACTCAAGGTTAGGGCTCACTGAAGCTTTCTTT.

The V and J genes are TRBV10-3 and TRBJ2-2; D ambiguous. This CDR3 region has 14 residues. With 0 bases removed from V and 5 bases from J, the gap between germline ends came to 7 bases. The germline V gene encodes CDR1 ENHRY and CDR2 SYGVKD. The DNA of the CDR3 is TGTGCCATCAGTGAGTCGGAGACGACCGGGGAGCTGTTTTTT. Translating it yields CAISESETTGELFF.

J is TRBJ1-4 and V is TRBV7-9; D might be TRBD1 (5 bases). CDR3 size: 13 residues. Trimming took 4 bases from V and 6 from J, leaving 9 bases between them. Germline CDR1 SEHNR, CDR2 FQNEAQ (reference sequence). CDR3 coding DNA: TGTGCCAGCAGCTCGGGGGTGGATGAAAAACTGTTTTTT. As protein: CASSSGVDEKLFF. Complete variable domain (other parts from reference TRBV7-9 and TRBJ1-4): DTGVSQNPRHKITKRGQNVTFRCDPISEHNRLYWYRQTLGQGPEFLTYFQNEAQLEKSRLLSDRFSAERPKGSFSTLEIQRTEQGDSAMYLCASSSGVDEKLFFGSGTQLSVL.

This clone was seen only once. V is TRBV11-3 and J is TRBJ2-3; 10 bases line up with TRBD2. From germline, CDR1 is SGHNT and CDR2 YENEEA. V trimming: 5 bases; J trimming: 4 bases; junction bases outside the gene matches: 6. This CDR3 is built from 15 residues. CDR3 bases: TGTGCCAGCAGCCCTAGCGGGAGCGGGGCAGATACGCAGTATTTT. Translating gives CASSPSGSGADTQYF.

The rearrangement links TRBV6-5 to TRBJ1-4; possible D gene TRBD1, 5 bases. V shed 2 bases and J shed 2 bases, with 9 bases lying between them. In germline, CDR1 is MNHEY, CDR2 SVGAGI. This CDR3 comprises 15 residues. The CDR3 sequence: CASSYRGGTNEKLFF. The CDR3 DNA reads TGTGCCAGCAGTTACCGCGGGGGTACTAATGAAAAACTGTTTTTT.

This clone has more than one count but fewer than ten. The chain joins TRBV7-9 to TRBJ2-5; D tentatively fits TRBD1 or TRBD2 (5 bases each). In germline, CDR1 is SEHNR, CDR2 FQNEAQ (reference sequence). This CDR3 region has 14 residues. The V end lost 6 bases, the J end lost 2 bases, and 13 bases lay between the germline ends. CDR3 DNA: TGTGCCAGCAGATTGAGGGGTCCTCAAGAGACCCAGTACTTC. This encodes CASRLRGPQETQYF.

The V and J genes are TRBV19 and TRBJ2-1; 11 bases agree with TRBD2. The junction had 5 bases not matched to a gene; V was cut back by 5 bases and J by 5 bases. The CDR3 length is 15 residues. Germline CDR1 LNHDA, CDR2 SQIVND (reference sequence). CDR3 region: CASSELAGEHNEQFF. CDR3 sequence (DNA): TGTGCCAGTAGTGAACTAGCGGGAGAGCACAATGAGCAGTTCTTC.

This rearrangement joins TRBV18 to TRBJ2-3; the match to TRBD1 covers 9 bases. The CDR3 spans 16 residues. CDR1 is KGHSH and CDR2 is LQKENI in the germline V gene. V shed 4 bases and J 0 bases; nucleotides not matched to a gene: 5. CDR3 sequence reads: CASSLTGGSSTDTQYF. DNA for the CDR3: TGTGCCAGCTCACTAACAGGGGGCTCTAGCACAGATACGCAGTATTTT.

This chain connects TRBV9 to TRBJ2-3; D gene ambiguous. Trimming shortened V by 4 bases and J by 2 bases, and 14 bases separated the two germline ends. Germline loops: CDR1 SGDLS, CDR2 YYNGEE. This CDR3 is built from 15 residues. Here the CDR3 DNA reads TGTGCCAGCAGCCCAATTGGGCAGAACACAGATACGCAGTATTTT. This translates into CASSPIGQNTDTQYF.

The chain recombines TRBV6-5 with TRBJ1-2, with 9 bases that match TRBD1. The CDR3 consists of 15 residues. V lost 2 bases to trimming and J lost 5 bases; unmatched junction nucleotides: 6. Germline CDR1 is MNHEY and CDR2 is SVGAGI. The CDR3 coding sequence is TGTGCCAGCAGTTACCAGATGACAGGGGGTTATGGCTACACCTTC. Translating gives CASSYQMTGGYGYTF.

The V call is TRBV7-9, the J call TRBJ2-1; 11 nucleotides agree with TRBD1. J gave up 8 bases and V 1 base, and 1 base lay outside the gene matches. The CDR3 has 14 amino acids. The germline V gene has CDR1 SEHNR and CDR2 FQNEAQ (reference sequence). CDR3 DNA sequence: TGTGCCAGCAGCTTAGGGACAGGGGGCGATGAGCAGTTCTTC. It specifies CASSLGTGGDEQFF.

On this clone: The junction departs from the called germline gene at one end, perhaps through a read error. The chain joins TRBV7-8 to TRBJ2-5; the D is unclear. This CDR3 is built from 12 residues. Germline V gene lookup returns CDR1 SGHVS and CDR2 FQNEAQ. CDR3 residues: CASSLGQVTQYF. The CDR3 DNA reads TGTGCCAGCAGCTTAGGTCAAGTGACCCAGTACTTC.

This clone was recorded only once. CDR3: CASSLETGGTEAFF. Here the CDR3 DNA reads TGTGCCAGCAGCTTAGAGACAGGGGGTACTGAAGCTTTCTTT. V and J are TRBV11-1 and TRBJ1-1, with TRBD1 matching 9 bases. After removal of 1 base from V and 5 bases from J, the junction contained 2 bases not matched to a gene. This CDR3 is 14 amino acids long. Per germline, CDR1 SGHAT and CDR2 FQDESV (reference sequence).

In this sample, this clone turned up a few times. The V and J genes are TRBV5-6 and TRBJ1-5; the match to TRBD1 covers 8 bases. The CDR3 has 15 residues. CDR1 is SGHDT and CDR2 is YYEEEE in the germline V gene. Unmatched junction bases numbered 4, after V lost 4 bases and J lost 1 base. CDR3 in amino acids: CASSLRTGSNQPQHF. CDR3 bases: TGTGCCAGCAGCCTCCGGACAGGGAGCAATCAGCCCCAGCATTTT.

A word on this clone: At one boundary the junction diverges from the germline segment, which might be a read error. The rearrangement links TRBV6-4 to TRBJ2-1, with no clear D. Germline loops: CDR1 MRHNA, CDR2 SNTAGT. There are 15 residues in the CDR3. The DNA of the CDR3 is TGTGCCAGCAGTGCTTATCCTGGATCCTCCAATGAGCAGTTCTTC. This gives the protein CASSAYPGSSNEQFF.

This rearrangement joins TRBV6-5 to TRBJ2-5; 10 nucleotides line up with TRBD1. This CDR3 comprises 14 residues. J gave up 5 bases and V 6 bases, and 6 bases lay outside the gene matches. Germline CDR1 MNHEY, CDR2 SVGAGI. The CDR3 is CASSSGTGVETQYF. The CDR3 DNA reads TGTGCCAGCAGCTCCGGGACAGGGGTGGAGACCCAGTACTTC.

The CDR3 reads CAWSERGGANYNEQFF. The DNA of the CDR3 is TGTGCCTGGAGTGAAAGAGGCGGGGCGAACTACAATGAGCAGTTCTTC. The V gene is TRBV30, the J gene TRBJ2-1; a weak D match, TRBD2 (6 bases). This CDR3 has 16 residues. CDR1 and CDR2 from the germline V gene are GTSNPN and SVGIG (reference sequence). The ends were cut back, 1 base at V and 3 bases at J, with 16 bases in the middle.

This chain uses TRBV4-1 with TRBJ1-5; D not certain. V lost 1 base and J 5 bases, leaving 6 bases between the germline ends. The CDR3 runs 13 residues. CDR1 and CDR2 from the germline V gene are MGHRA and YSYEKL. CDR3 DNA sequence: TGCGCCAGCAGCCAAGTGGATGATCAGCCCCAGCATTTT. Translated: CASSQVDDQPQHF.

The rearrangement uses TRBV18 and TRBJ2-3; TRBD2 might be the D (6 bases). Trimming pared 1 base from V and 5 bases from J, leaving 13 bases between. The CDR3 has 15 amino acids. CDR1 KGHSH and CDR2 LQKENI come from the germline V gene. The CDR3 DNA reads TGTGCCAGCTCACCACTGGGACTCCTCCAAGATACGCAGTATTTT. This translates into CASSPLGLLQDTQYF.